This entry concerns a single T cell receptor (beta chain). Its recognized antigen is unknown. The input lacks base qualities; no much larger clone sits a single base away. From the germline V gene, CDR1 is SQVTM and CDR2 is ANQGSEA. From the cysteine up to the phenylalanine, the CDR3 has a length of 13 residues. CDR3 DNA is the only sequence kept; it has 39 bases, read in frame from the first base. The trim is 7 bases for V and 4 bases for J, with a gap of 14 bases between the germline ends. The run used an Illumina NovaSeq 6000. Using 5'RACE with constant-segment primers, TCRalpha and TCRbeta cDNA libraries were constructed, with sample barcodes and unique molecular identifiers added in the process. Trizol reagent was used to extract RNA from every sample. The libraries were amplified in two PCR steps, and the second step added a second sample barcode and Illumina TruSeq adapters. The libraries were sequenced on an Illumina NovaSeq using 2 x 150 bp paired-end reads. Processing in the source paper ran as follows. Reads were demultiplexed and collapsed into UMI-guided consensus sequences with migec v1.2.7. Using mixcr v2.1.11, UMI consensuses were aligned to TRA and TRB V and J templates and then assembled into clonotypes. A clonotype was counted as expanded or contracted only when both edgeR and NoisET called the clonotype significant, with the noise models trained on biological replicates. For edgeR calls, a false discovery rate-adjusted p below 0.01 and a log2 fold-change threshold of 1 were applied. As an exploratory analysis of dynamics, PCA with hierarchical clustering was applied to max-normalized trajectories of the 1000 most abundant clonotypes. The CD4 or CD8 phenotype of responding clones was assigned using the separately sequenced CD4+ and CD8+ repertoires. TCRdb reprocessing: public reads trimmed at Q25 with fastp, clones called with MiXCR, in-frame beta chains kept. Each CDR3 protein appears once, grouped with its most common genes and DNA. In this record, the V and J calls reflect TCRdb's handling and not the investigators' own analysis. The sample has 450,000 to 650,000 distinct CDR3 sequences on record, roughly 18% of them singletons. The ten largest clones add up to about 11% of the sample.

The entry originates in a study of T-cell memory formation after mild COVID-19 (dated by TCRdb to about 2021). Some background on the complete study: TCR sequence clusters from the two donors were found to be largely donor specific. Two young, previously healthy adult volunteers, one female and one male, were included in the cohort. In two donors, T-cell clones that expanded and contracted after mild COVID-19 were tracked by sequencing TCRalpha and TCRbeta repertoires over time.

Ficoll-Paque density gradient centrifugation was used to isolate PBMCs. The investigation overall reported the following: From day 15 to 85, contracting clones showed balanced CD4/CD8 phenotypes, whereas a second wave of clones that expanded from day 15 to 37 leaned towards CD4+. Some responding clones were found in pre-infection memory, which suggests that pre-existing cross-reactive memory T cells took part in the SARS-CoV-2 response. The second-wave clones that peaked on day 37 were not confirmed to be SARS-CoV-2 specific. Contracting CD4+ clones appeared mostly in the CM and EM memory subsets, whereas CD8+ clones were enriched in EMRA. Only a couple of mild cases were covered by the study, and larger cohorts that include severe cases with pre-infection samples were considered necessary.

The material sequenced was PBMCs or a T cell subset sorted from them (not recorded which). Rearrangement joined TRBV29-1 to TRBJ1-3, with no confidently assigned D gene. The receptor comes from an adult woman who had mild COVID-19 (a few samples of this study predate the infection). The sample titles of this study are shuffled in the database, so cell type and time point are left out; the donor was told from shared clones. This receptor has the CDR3 CSAQVGSGNTIYF. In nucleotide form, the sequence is TGCAGCGCCCAGGTGGGGTCCGGAAACACCATATATTTT.